Following are 18 T cell receptor beta chains from one sample sequenced in a study of shared clonotypes between healthy human individuals. This table comes from immunoSEQ multiplex PCR, and its TCRdb copy is limited to in-frame clones, with some not included. There are 300,000 to 400,000 clones in the sample; around 72% occur only once, and about 9.3% lies in the top ten. The source material was memory CD4+ T cells sorted from blood. Subset defined: CD45RA-negative fraction. Receptor source: a man aged 25 to 40 in good health.

CDR3 nucleotide sequence: TGTGCCAGCAGCTTAATGGGAGTTCAAGAGACCCAGTACTTC. Protein product: CASSLMGVQETQYF. This chain connects TRBV11-2 to TRBJ2-5, with D tentatively TRBD2 (5 bases). The CDR3 is 14 amino acids. Germline CDR1 reads SGHAT; CDR2 reads FQNNGV. V gave up 2 bases and J gave up 2 bases, with 9 bases separating them.

Ten or more counts support this clone. The chain links TRBV27 to TRBJ1-5, with 11 bases fitting TRBD1. The CDR3 runs 15 residues. V gave up 5 bases and J gave up 4 bases; unmatched junction bases: 4. Germline CDR1 reads MNHEY; CDR2 reads SMNVEV (reference sequence). The DNA for the CDR3 is TGTGCCAGCAGTGCGGGACAGGGGGAAAATCAGCCCCAGCATTTT. Its translation: CASSAGQGENQPQHF.

The V and J genes are TRBV28 and TRBJ1-2; D possibly corresponds to TRBD1 (5 bases). CDR3 length: 16 amino acids. Looked up from germline, CDR1 is MDHEN and CDR2 is SYDVKM. V was shortened by 8 bases and J by 0 bases, with 19 bases between the two germline ends. The CDR3 DNA reads TGTGCCAGCTCCCCGGGGGGTAGCCCCTCTAACTATGGCTACACCTTC. Translation gives CASSPGGSPSNYGYTF.

The chain joins TRBV2 to TRBJ2-3; 8 bases are a match to TRBD1. Germline V gene data show CDR1 as SNHLY and CDR2 as FYNNEI. The CDR3 consists of 15 residues. Trimming at V came to 8 bases and at J to 5 bases, leaving 12 bases not matched to a gene. This CDR3 reads CASRRAGQVGDTQYF. In DNA, the CDR3 is TGTGCCAGCCGCCGGGCGGGACAGGTAGGAGATACGCAGTATTTT.

Here the CDR3 reads CVSGGLDTEAFF. In nucleotides, the CDR3 is TGTGTATCAGGGGGCCTGGACACTGAAGCTTTCTTT. The chain is built from TRBV10-3 and TRBJ1-1; 8 nucleotides match TRBD1. From germline, CDR1 is ENHRY and CDR2 SYGVKD. There are 12 residues in the CDR3.

This chain uses TRBV7-9 with TRBJ2-3, with a tentative D call TRBD2 (7 bases). Germline CDR1 SEHNR, CDR2 FQNEAQ (reference sequence). This CDR3 comprises 17 residues. V was cut by 4 bases and J by 3 bases, with 20 bases left in between. The CDR3 DNA reads as TGTGCCAGCAGCTGGGAGGGTGTGGGGGCCGGGACAGATACGCAGTATTTT. It translates to CASSWEGVGAGTDTQYF.

The chain couples TRBV7-9 to TRBJ2-7, with 8 bases lining up with TRBD1. CDR3 size: 15 residues. V shed 5 bases, J shed 2 bases, and the junction held 8 bases outside the gene matches. Germline lookup yields CDR1 SEHNR and CDR2 FQNEAQ (reference sequence). DNA for the CDR3: TGTGCCAGCAGCCAAGACAGGGGAGGCCCCTACGAGCAGTACTTC. Translation gives CASSQDRGGPYEQYF. The complete variable domain, with remaining parts taken from reference TRBV7-9 and TRBJ2-7, reads DTGVSQNPRHKITKRGQNVTFRCDPISEHNRLYWYRQTLGQGPEFLTYFQNEAQLEKSRLLSDRFSAERPKGSFSTLEIQRTEQGDSAMYLCASSQDRGGPYEQYFGPGTRLTVT.

The rearrangement joins TRBV5-6 to TRBJ2-1, with D tentatively TRBD2 (6 bases). CDR1 is SGHDT, CDR2 YYEEEE, per germline. The germline V and J ends were trimmed by 0 bases and 4 bases, with 14 bases remaining between them. The CDR3 contains 16 residues. The CDR3 DNA is TGTGCCAGCAGCTTGGTGGTTGGCGGGGCTTACAATGAGCAGTTCTTC. As protein: CASSLVVGGAYNEQFF.

This clone was observed a handful of times. The gene calls are TRBV6-1 and TRBJ2-7; D ambiguous. The CDR3 has 14 amino acids. CDR1 MNHNS and CDR2 SASEGT come from the germline V gene. Trimming stripped 1 base from V and 0 bases from J, with 7 bases between. In DNA, the CDR3 is TGTGCCAGCAGTGAAGGACCTCACTCCTACGAGCAGTACTTC. Encoded protein: CASSEGPHSYEQYF.

V and J are TRBV27 and TRBJ1-1; D gene unclear. The CDR3 contains 14 residues. V was cut by 2 bases and J by 1 base, with 8 bases left in between. Germline assignment: CDR1 MNHEY and CDR2 SMNVEV (reference sequence). The CDR3 here is CASSLGRRNTEAFF. The CDR3 DNA reads TGTGCCAGCAGTTTAGGTCGGCGGAACACTGAAGCTTTCTTT.

The chain links TRBV2 to TRBJ2-2, with 9 bases identical to TRBD1. The CDR3 is 15 residues long. Looked up from germline, CDR1 is SNHLY and CDR2 is FYNNEI. With 4 bases clipped from V and 7 bases from J, the junction kept 7 bases outside the gene matches. The CDR3 reads CASSVEGQGSGELFF. The CDR3 DNA is TGTGCCAGCAGTGTAGAGGGACAGGGTAGCGGGGAGCTGTTTTTT.

The V and J genes are TRBV6-1 and TRBJ2-6, with D unclear. The ends were cut back, 4 bases at V and 0 bases at J, with 10 bases in the middle. The CDR3 has 16 residues. Germline V gene data show CDR1 as MNHNS and CDR2 as SASEGT. CDR3 region: CASSALLTSGANVLTF. CDR3 nucleotide sequence: TGTGCCAGCAGTGCGCTGCTAACCTCTGGGGCCAACGTCCTGACTTTC.

The chain employs TRBV5-5 and TRBJ2-3, with 7 bases fitting TRBD2. Trimming removed 3 bases from V and 1 base from J; junction bases left unmatched: 5. The CDR3 contains 15 residues. Germline assignment: CDR1 SGHKS and CDR2 YYEKEE (reference sequence). The DNA of the CDR3 is TGTGCCAGCAGCTACCGGGACTATGGCACAGATACGCAGTATTTT. Encoded protein: CASSYRDYGTDTQYF.

The chain joins TRBV6-6 to TRBJ2-7; possible D gene TRBD1, 6 bases. V lost 2 bases and J lost 4, with 9 bases in between. The germline V gene has CDR1 MNHNY and CDR2 SVGAGI (reference sequence). This CDR3 is 13 amino acids long. CDR3 sequence: CASSYLTGYEQYF. The DNA for the CDR3 is TGTGCCAGCAGTTACCTGACAGGATACGAGCAGTACTTC.

V is TRBV6-1 and J is TRBJ2-7; D is uncertain. CDR1 is MNHNS and CDR2 is SASEGT in the germline V gene. V was clipped by 5 bases and J by 2 bases, with 7 bases between them. The CDR3 has 12 amino acids. The CDR3 nucleotides read TGTGCCAGCAGTATCACAGCCTACGAGCAGTACTTC. Amino acids: CASSITAYEQYF.

This clone was observed once. The chain has TRBV25-1 and TRBJ1-4; a weak D match, TRBD1 (5 bases). The CDR3 extends over 14 amino acids. Germline lookup yields CDR1 MGHDK and CDR2 SYGVNS. V dropped 7 bases and J dropped 4 bases, with 13 bases sitting between them. The CDR3 sequence is CASTPGDINEKLFF. Written as DNA, the CDR3 is TGTGCCAGCACCCCGGGGGATATTAATGAAAAACTGTTTTTT.

The genes are TRBV28 and TRBJ2-7; D not certain. V gave up 7 bases and J gave up 1 base, with 17 bases separating them. The germline gives CDR1 MDHEN, CDR2 SYDVKM. The CDR3 sequence is 15 residues long. The CDR3: CASNSRAFPSYEQYF. The CDR3 bases are TGTGCCAGCAACTCCCGGGCTTTCCCTTCCTACGAGCAGTACTTC. Using reference TRBV28 and TRBJ2-7 for the parts outside the CDR3, the full variable domain is DVKVTQSSRYLVKRTGEKVFLECVQDMDHENMFWYRQDPGLGLRLIYFSYDVKMKEKGDIPEGYSVSREKKERFSLILESASTNQTSMYLCASNSRAFPSYEQYFGPGTRLTVT.

The V call is TRBV10-3, the J call TRBJ1-4; possibly TRBD1 for D (5 bases). V was shortened by 8 bases and J by 4 bases, with 17 bases between the two germline ends. This CDR3 spans 15 amino acids. Germline CDR1 is ENHRY and CDR2 is SYGVKD. Written as DNA, the CDR3 is TGTGCCATCCGGGAAGGGATGGGGGTTAATGAAAAACTGTTTTTT. Translated: CAIREGMGVNEKLFF.